The rows below give T cell receptor beta chains drawn from one sample of a study of molecular identifiers for immune sequencing clone quantification. TCRdb called the PCR reads again in MiXCR, with one record for every CDR3 protein. The sample lists about 640,000 distinct CDR3 sequences, about 20% occurring once. Sequenced input: naive CD8+ T cells from blood, with Jurkat cell RNA spiked in. Receptors originate from a human donor in good health. Some libraries in this study had Jurkat cell RNA spiked in. CDR3s include the opening cysteine and the closing phenylalanine or tryptophan. The D gene is left open where the match is weak. The size field reads once, few or many counts, or a class when the clone is expanded.

d_call: TRBD1
v_call: TRBV28
j_call: TRBJ2-7
clone_size: many
cdr3_nt: TGTGCCAGCATCATGGGACAGTCCAGCTCCTACGAGCAGTACTTC
cdr3_aa: CASIMGQSSSYEQYF

d_call: TRBD1
v_call: TRBV4-3
j_call: TRBJ1-5
clone_size: many
cdr3_nt: TGCGCCAGCAGCCAAGATGGGACAGGGGGGACTCAGCCCCAGCATTTT
cdr3_aa: CASSQDGTGGTQPQHF

d_call: -
v_call: TRBV19
j_call: TRBJ1-5
clone_size: many
cdr3_nt: TGTGCCAGTAGCACAGCGACGGGGAATCAGCCCCAGCATTTT
cdr3_aa: CASSTATGNQPQHF

d_call: -
v_call: TRBV6-5
j_call: TRBJ2-5
clone_size: many
cdr3_nt: TGTGCCAGCAAAGGGATGGGCTTCGAGACCCAGTACTTC
cdr3_aa: CASKGMGFETQYF

d_call: TRBD2
v_call: TRBV7-6
j_call: TRBJ2-7
clone_size: many
cdr3_nt: TGTGCCAGCAGCCCACTAGCGTCATCCTACGAGCAGTACTTC
cdr3_aa: CASSPLASSYEQYF

d_call: TRBD2
v_call: TRBV9
j_call: TRBJ2-3
clone_size: many
cdr3_nt: TGTGCCAGCAGCGCGGGGACTAGCGGGGGGGTAGCAGATACGCAGTATTTT
cdr3_aa: CASSAGTSGGVADTQYF

d_call: -
v_call: TRBV27
j_call: TRBJ2-3
clone_size: many
cdr3_nt: TGTGCCAGCCGCCTTACGTACAGGGAGGAAGATACGCAGTATTTT
cdr3_aa: CASRLTYREEDTQYF

d_call: -
v_call: TRBV10-1
j_call: TRBJ2-2
clone_size: many
cdr3_nt: TGCGCCAGCGGTCGGTGGACCGGGGAGCTGTTTTTT
cdr3_aa: CASGRWTGELFF

d_call: TRBD1
v_call: TRBV29-1
j_call: TRBJ2-7
clone_size: many
cdr3_nt: TGCAGCGTTGAAGCGCCGGGACAGGACGTCTACGAGCAGTACTTC
cdr3_aa: CSVEAPGQDVYEQYF

d_call: TRBD1
v_call: TRBV5-1
j_call: TRBJ2-1
clone_size: few
cdr3_nt: TGCGCCAGCAGCGAGGGACAGTCCAGCTCCTACAATGAGCAGTTCTTC
cdr3_aa: CASSEGQSSSYNEQFF

d_call: -
v_call: TRBV13
j_call: TRBJ2-3
clone_size: many
cdr3_nt: TGTGCCAGCAGCTCAGACGGCAAGGGGGGCGTTCAGACCGATACGCAGTATTTT
cdr3_aa: CASSSDGKGGVQTDTQYF

d_call: -
v_call: TRBV29-1
j_call: TRBJ2-1
clone_size: many
cdr3_nt: TGCAGCGTTGAGGTGGGGTACTCAGTAGATGAGCAGTTCTTC
cdr3_aa: CSVEVGYSVDEQFF

d_call: TRBD1
v_call: TRBV27
j_call: TRBJ1-1
clone_size: few
cdr3_nt: TGTGCCAGCAGTTTATCGGACAGGGGGCTGGAAGCTTTCTTT
cdr3_aa: CASSLSDRGLEAFF

d_call: -
v_call: TRBV19
j_call: TRBJ1-2
clone_size: many
cdr3_nt: TGTGCCAGTAACCCTCAACAAAACTATGGCTACACCTTC
cdr3_aa: CASNPQQNYGYTF

d_call: TRBD1
v_call: TRBV6-5
j_call: TRBJ1-2
clone_size: many
cdr3_nt: TGTGCCAGCAGTTACGGGGACAGCCATGGCTACACCTTC
cdr3_aa: CASSYGDSHGYTF

d_call: -
v_call: TRBV19
j_call: TRBJ1-1
clone_size: many
cdr3_nt: TGTGCCAGTAGTATGACGGCCTCCGGGGTCCCTGAAGCTTTCTTT
cdr3_aa: CASSMTASGVPEAFF

d_call: TRBD2
v_call: TRBV20-1
j_call: TRBJ2-3
clone_size: many
cdr3_nt: TGCAGTGCCATCAGGACTAGCGGAATCACGCACACAGATACGCAGTATTTT
cdr3_aa: CSAIRTSGITHTDTQYF